One T cell receptor (beta chain) is described in this entry. As yet, its antigen is unknown. The sample originates from a study of CD4 T cell repertoires in COVID-19. General study findings and limits: SARS-CoV and/or HKU1 spike cultures shared between 7 and 25% of SARS-CoV-2 clonotypes. Sharing of several most expanded SARS-CoV-2-reactive clonotypes across memory subsets suggested intraclonal diversification.

Donors had recovered from mild-to-severe COVID-19. No culture step preceded sequencing of the ex vivo isolated memory T cells. Per germline, CDR1 PRHDT and CDR2 FYEKMQ (reference sequence). Germline trimming cut 4 bases from V and 6 bases from J; bases unmatched to any gene: 9. The CDR3 spans 14 residues. Profiling relied on immunoSEQ multiplex PCR, and the TCRdb table lists in-frame clones only, not all of them. This table has 70,000 to 95,000 clones, 83% appearing once. The TCR sequence derives from a human donor who had COVID-19. The genes are TRBV13 and TRBJ2-7, with 7 nucleotides matching TRBD1. The input for sequencing was CD4+ T cells from peripheral blood, taken after recovery from COVID-19. CDR3 amino acids: CASSYRGKGVEQYF. In DNA, the CDR3 is TGTGCCAGCAGCTACAGGGGAAAAGGAGTCGAGCAGTACTTC.